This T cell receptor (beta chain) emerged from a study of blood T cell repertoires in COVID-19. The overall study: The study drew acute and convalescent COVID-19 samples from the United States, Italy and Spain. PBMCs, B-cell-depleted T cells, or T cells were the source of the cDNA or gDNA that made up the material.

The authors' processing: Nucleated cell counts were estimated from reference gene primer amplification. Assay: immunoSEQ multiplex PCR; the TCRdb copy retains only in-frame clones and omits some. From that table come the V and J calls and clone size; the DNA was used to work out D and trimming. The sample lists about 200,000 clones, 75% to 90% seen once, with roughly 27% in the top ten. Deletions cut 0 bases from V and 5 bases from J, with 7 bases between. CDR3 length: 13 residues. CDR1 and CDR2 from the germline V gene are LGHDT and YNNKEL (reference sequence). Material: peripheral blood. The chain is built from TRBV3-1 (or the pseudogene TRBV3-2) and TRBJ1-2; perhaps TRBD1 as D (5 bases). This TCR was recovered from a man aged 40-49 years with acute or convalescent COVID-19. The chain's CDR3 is CASSQEGGYGYTF. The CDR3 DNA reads TGTGCCAGCAGCCAAGAGGGGGGGTATGGCTACACCTTC.